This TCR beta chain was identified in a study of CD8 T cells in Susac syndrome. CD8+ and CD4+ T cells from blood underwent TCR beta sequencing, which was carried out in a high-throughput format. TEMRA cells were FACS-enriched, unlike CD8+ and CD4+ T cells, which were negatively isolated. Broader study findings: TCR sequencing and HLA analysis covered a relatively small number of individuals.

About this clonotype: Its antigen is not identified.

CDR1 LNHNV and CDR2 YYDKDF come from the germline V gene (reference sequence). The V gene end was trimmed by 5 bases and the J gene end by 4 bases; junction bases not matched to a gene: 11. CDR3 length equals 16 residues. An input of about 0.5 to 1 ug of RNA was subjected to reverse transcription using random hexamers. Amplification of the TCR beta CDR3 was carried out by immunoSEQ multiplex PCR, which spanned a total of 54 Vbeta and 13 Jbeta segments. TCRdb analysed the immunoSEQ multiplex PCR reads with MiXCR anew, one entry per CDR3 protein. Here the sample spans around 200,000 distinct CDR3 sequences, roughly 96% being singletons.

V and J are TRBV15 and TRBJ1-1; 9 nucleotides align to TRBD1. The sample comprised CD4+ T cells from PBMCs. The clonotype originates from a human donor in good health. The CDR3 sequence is CATSLGQGQVGTEAFF. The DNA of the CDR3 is TGTGCCACCAGCTTAGGACAGGGGCAAGTAGGCACTGAAGCTTTCTTT. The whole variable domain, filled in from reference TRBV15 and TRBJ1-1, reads DAMVIQNPRYQVTQFGKPVTLSCSQTLNHNVMYWYQQKSSQAPKLLFHYYDKDFNNEADTPDNFQSRRPNTSFCFLDIRSPGLGDTAMYLCATSLGQGQVGTEAFFGQGTRLTVV.